This passage covers 29 T cell receptor beta chains from one sample sequenced in a study of T cell responses to AZD1222 COVID-19 vaccine. The assay was immunoSEQ multiplex PCR, and TCRdb's table has in-frame clones only and misses some. The data hold about 100,000 clones, with over 75% observed a single time. The sample in question was peripheral blood, obtained 28 days after the second AZD1222 dose. The source of these receptors is an adult who received the AZD1222 COVID-19 vaccine.

This chain joins TRBV6-5 and TRBJ2-7; D may be TRBD1 (5 bases). Germline lookup yields CDR1 MNHEY and CDR2 SVGAGI. The CDR3 sequence is 14 residues long. Trimming pared 2 bases from V and 5 bases from J, leaving 13 bases between. CDR3 sequence: CASSYGAGLNEQYF. The CDR3 DNA sequence: TGTGCCAGCAGTTACGGCGCAGGGCTCAACGAGCAGTACTTC.

The chain has TRBV27 and TRBJ2-7; possibly TRBD1 for D (5 bases). This CDR3 is built from 13 residues. Trimming removed 6 bases at V and 7 bases at J, with 16 bases between. The germline V gene encodes CDR1 MNHEY and CDR2 SMNVEV (reference sequence). The CDR3 DNA reads TGTGCCAGCAGGTTTCAGGGCCTCGGGGAGCAGTACTTC. Residues: CASRFQGLGEQYF.

The CDR3 region has the DNA TGTGCCACTCAGGGGGGGGGCACTGAAGCTTTCTTT. It encodes CATQGGGTEAFF. This chain links TRBV6-5 with TRBJ1-1; 7 nucleotides align to TRBD1. The germline gives CDR1 MNHEY, CDR2 SVGAGI. The V and J ends lost 10 bases and 4 bases, in that order; junction bases with no gene match: 6. This CDR3 spans 12 amino acids.

This chain connects TRBV27 to TRBJ1-5; no reliable D call. Germline CDR1 is MNHEY and CDR2 is SMNVEV (reference sequence). This CDR3 has 16 residues. The V and J ends lost 3 bases and 0 bases respectively, with 12 bases between them. The CDR3 reads CASSFLSGSSNQPQHF. DNA of the CDR3: TGTGCCAGCAGTTTTTTGTCCGGGAGTAGCAATCAGCCCCAGCATTTT.

The rearrangement joins TRBV5-4 to TRBJ2-5, with D perhaps assigned TRBD1 or TRBD2 (6 bases each). The CDR3 has 15 amino acids. V lost 4 bases, J lost 5 bases, and 18 bases lay in between. Germline assignment: CDR1 SGHNT and CDR2 YYREEE (reference sequence). Written as DNA, the CDR3 is TGTGCCAGCAGCCCAAAAGGCCGGAGGGGGGAGACCCAGTACTTC. Translated: CASSPKGRRGETQYF. Combining the CDR3 with reference TRBV5-4 and TRBJ2-5 gives the whole variable domain ETGVTQSPTHLIKTRGQQVTLRCSSQSGHNTVSWYQQALGQGPQFIFQYYREEENGRGNFPPRFSGLQFPNYSSELNVNALELDDSALYLCASSPKGRRGETQYFGPGTRLLVL.

This clone was counted a single time. The genes are TRBV5-1 and TRBJ2-3; 10 positions match TRBD2. Germline V gene lookup returns CDR1 SGHRS and CDR2 YFSETQ. This CDR3 contains 16 residues. V lost 1 base, J lost 4 bases, and 6 bases stayed unmatched. In DNA, the CDR3 is TGCGCCAGCAGCTTGAGCGGGGGGGCTCTTGCAGATACGCAGTATTTT. It encodes CASSLSGGALADTQYF.

The CDR3 protein is CASSRGEVANNSPLHF. The CDR3, as DNA: TGTGCCAGCAGCCGAGGAGAAGTCGCTAATAATTCACCCCTCCACTTT. The rearrangement links TRBV9 to TRBJ1-6, with D hard to call. Per the germline V gene, CDR1 is SGDLS and CDR2 is YYNGEE. V was shortened by 4 bases and J by 5 bases, with 16 bases between the two germline ends. The CDR3 contains 16 residues.

V gene TRBV19 combines with J gene TRBJ1-5; tentative D call: TRBD1 (6 bases). This CDR3 has 15 residues. V dropped 4 bases and J dropped 7 bases, with 17 bases sitting between them. CDR1 and CDR2 from the germline V gene are LNHDA and SQIVND (reference sequence). CDR3 sequence (DNA): TGTGCCAGTAGTACTGGACAGCCCTTGCAGCAGCCCCAGCATTTT. Amino acid sequence: CASSTGQPLQQPQHF.

The sample holds a few counts of this clone. This chain links TRBV30 with TRBJ1-6, with a tentative D call TRBD1 (5 bases). V was shortened by 4 bases and J by 4 bases, with 5 bases between the two germline ends. CDR3 length: 12 residues. The germline CDR1 and CDR2 sequences are GTSNPN and SVGIG (reference sequence). The CDR3 DNA reads as TGTGCCTGGAAGGGGTATAATTCACCCCTCCACTTT. Protein sequence: CAWKGYNSPLHF.

The V and J genes are TRBV5-1 and TRBJ2-1; a possible D gene is TRBD1 (5 bases). Germline V gives CDR1 SGHRS, CDR2 YFSETQ. The V end was cut by 3 bases, the J end by 2 bases, with 15 bases between. This CDR3 is 16 amino acids long. CDR3 nucleotides: TGCGCCAGCAGCTATGAAGTCCAGGGCCCCTACAATGAGCAGTTCTTC. Translation gives CASSYEVQGPYNEQFF.

The chain couples TRBV29-1 to TRBJ2-3; 8 bases match TRBD2. V trimming: 2 bases; J trimming: 3 bases; junction bases outside the gene matches: 10. The CDR3 runs 16 residues. The germline gives CDR1 SQVTM, CDR2 ANQGSEA. The CDR3 region has the DNA TGCAGCGTTGAACGGGGAAGCGGGAGTAGGACAGATACGCAGTATTTT. This encodes CSVERGSGSRTDTQYF.

This clone has a single count. The V and J genes are TRBV30 and TRBJ2-1; a weak D match, TRBD1 (6 bases). Germline lookup yields CDR1 GTSNPN and CDR2 SVGIG (reference sequence). The CDR3 totals 13 residues. V lost 2 bases and J lost 8, with 13 bases in between. The CDR3 is CAWSKGYRDEQFF. CDR3 DNA: TGTGCCTGGAGTAAGGGGTACAGGGATGAGCAGTTCTTC.

The V and J genes are TRBV18 and TRBJ1-2; 8 bases are shared with TRBD1. V lost 2 bases and J lost 0; bases outside the gene matches: 2. This CDR3 is 15 amino acids long. CDR1 and CDR2 from the germline V gene are KGHSH and LQKENI. This CDR3 reads CASSPTTGANYGYTF. The CDR3 region has the DNA TGTGCCAGCTCACCAACGACAGGGGCTAACTATGGCTACACCTTC.

The V gene is TRBV24-1, the J gene TRBJ2-3, with D hard to call. Trimming removed 5 bases at V and 3 bases at J, with 17 bases between. The CDR3 covers 16 residues. The germline V gene encodes CDR1 KGHDR and CDR2 SFDVKD. CDR3 nucleotides: TGTGCCACCAGTGGTCCGGGCGTTCTGGCGACAGATACGCAGTATTTT. Its translation: CATSGPGVLATDTQYF.

This chain uses TRBV28 with TRBJ2-7; 11 bases agree with TRBD1. The CDR3 runs 16 residues. After removal of 7 bases from V and 6 bases from J, the junction contained 14 bases not matched to a gene. Germline assignment: CDR1 MDHEN and CDR2 SYDVKM. CDR3 residues: CASIPAHGTGGLEQYF. CDR3 nucleotide sequence: TGTGCCAGCATCCCGGCCCACGGGACAGGGGGTCTCGAGCAGTACTTC. Full variable domain (rest looked up from reference TRBV28 and TRBJ2-7): DVKVTQSSRYLVKRTGEKVFLECVQDMDHENMFWYRQDPGLGLRLIYFSYDVKMKEKGDIPEGYSVSREKKERFSLILESASTNQTSMYLCASIPAHGTGGLEQYFGPGTRLTVT.

The V and J genes are TRBV4-3 and TRBJ2-1; 13 positions match TRBD2. This CDR3 is built from 18 residues. CDR1 is LGHNA and CDR2 is YSLEER in the germline V gene. The J segment lost 7 bases and the V segment lost 4 bases, leaving 13 bases of the junction unmatched. The CDR3 DNA reads TGCGCCAGCAGCCGAGGACTAGCGGGAGTTGGGGTATTGAATGAGCAGTTCTTC. Its translation is CASSRGLAGVGVLNEQFF.

The rearrangement uses TRBV7-2 and TRBJ2-5; D may correspond to TRBD1 or TRBD2 (5 bases each). V was cut by 1 base and J by 2 bases, with 14 bases left in between. CDR3 length equals 16 residues. Looked up from germline, CDR1 is SGHTA and CDR2 is FQGNSA. In nucleotides, the CDR3 is TGTGCCAGCAGCTTAGGAGGGGCTAGGTTTCAAGAGACCCAGTACTTC. Encoded protein: CASSLGGARFQETQYF.

This clone was detected only once. V usage is TRBV9 and J usage is TRBJ2-7; D gene uncertain. The CDR3 has 15 amino acids. The ends were cut back, 0 bases at V and 0 bases at J, with 10 bases in the middle. Germline V lookup: CDR1 SGDLS, CDR2 YYNGEE. The CDR3 DNA sequence: TGTGCCAGCAGCGTAGAGGGCGGCCTCTCCTACGAGCAGTACTTC. It codes for CASSVEGGLSYEQYF.

V gene TRBV10-3 combines with J gene TRBJ1-1; the match to TRBD1 covers 8 bases. Losses at the gene ends were 3 bases for V and 6 bases for J; bases not matched to a gene: 3. CDR3 length: 13 residues. Germline CDR1 reads ENHRY; CDR2 reads SYGVKD. The CDR3 is CAISDRGLAEAFF. The CDR3 DNA is TGTGCCATCAGTGACAGGGGGCTGGCTGAAGCTTTCTTT.

The CDR3 DNA sequence: TGTGCCAGCAGCGCCGACAGGGTGAATGAGCAGTTCTTC. Amino acid sequence: CASSADRVNEQFF. The J gene is TRBJ2-1, the V gene TRBV5-4; TRBD1 aligns across 7 bases. V dropped 4 bases and J dropped 7; count of bases not matched to a gene: 5. Germline loops: CDR1 SGHNT, CDR2 YYREEE (reference sequence). This CDR3 has 13 amino acids.

The chain recombines TRBV28 with TRBJ2-1; 14 positions agree with TRBD2. Germline V CDR1 and CDR2: MDHEN, SYDVKM. Losses at the gene ends were 5 bases for V and 9 bases for J; bases not matched to a gene: 6. The CDR3 length is 15 residues. The CDR3 coding sequence is TGTGCCAGCAGTCGACTAGCGGGAGGGCGTAGTGAGCAGTTCTTC. Its protein is CASSRLAGGRSEQFF. Complete variable domain (other parts from reference TRBV28 and TRBJ2-1): DVKVTQSSRYLVKRTGEKVFLECVQDMDHENMFWYRQDPGLGLRLIYFSYDVKMKEKGDIPEGYSVSREKKERFSLILESASTNQTSMYLCASSRLAGGRSEQFFGPGTRLTVL.

About this clone: This clone may be a read error of a much larger clone one base away. Other nucleotide sequences from this sample produce the same CDR3. The DNA for the CDR3 is TGTGCCAGCAGCCCCAGTACTAGCGGGATCACAGATACGCAGTATTTT. This translates into CASSPSTSGITDTQYF. The J gene is TRBJ2-3, the V gene TRBV4-2; 10 bases fit TRBD2. The germline CDR1 and CDR2 sequences are LGHNA and YNFKEQ. The CDR3 runs 16 residues. Trimming took 4 bases from V and 2 from J; bases not matched to a gene: 6.

The chain recombines TRBV29-1 with TRBJ1-2; TRBD1 might be the D (6 bases). V was pared by 5 bases and J by 4 bases, with 11 bases between. CDR1 is SQVTM and CDR2 is ANQGSEA in the germline V gene. The CDR3 covers 12 residues. The CDR3 loop is CSVLPDSYGYTF. The CDR3 nucleotides read TGCAGCGTTCTCCCGGACAGCTATGGCTACACCTTC.

The V call is TRBV5-1, the J call TRBJ2-7, with 7 bases identical to TRBD1. The CDR3 extends over 15 amino acids. The germline CDR1 and CDR2 sequences are SGHRS and YFSETQ. V was pared by 0 bases and J by 4 bases, with 7 bases of the junction left unmatched. CDR3 region: CASSLAGTEEYEQYF. The CDR3 DNA sequence: TGCGCCAGCAGCTTGGCCGGGACAGAGGAATACGAGCAGTACTTC.

The CDR3 coding sequence is TGTGCCAGCAGTCTCACAGGGAGGGGGCGTGAAAAACTGTTTTTT. Protein product: CASSLTGRGREKLFF. This sequence joins TRBV27 and TRBJ1-4; 7 bases line up with TRBD1. Trimming removed 5 bases from V and 7 bases from J; junction bases left unmatched: 10. The CDR3 runs to 15 residues. Looked up from germline, CDR1 is MNHEY and CDR2 is SMNVEV (reference sequence).

This sequence joins TRBV9 and TRBJ2-2; a weak D match, TRBD1 (6 bases). Germline-derived CDR1 and CDR2 are SGDLS and YYNGEE. The V and J ends lost 1 base and 0 bases respectively, with 7 bases between them. The CDR3 consists of 15 residues. Here the CDR3 reads CASSVSGANTGELFF. In nucleotides, the CDR3 is TGTGCCAGCAGCGTATCAGGGGCGAACACCGGGGAGCTGTTTTTT.

This chain joins TRBV6-5 and TRBJ2-1; the D is unclear. The CDR3 sequence is 12 residues long. Trimming took 6 bases from V and 2 from J, leaving 5 bases between them. Germline V gene lookup returns CDR1 MNHEY and CDR2 SVGAGI. The CDR3 spells CASSSTYNEQFF. CDR3 DNA: TGTGCCAGCAGCTCCACCTACAATGAGCAGTTCTTC.

The gene calls are TRBV18 and TRBJ2-4; no clear D gene. The V gene's germline CDR1 is KGHSH and CDR2 LQKENI. V lost 3 bases and J lost 0, with 6 bases in between. The CDR3 extends over 14 amino acids. The CDR3 DNA reads TGTGCCAGCTCACCGGAAGTAGCCAAAAACATTCAGTACTTC. It yields the protein CASSPEVAKNIQYF. The whole variable domain, filled in from reference TRBV18 and TRBJ2-4, reads NAGVMQNPRHLVRRRGQEARLRCSPMKGHSHVYWYRQLPEEGLKFMVYLQKENIIDESGMPKERFSAEFPKEGPSILRIQQVVRGDSAAYFCASSPEVAKNIQYFGAGTRLSVL.

The rearrangement joins TRBV18 to TRBJ2-7, with no clear D. CDR3 length: 13 residues. Germline V lookup: CDR1 KGHSH, CDR2 LQKENI. V gave up 3 bases and J gave up 3 bases, with 9 bases separating them. CDR3 bases: TGTGCCAGCTCACCGTCGAATCGCTACGAGCAGTACTTC. Translating it yields CASSPSNRYEQYF.